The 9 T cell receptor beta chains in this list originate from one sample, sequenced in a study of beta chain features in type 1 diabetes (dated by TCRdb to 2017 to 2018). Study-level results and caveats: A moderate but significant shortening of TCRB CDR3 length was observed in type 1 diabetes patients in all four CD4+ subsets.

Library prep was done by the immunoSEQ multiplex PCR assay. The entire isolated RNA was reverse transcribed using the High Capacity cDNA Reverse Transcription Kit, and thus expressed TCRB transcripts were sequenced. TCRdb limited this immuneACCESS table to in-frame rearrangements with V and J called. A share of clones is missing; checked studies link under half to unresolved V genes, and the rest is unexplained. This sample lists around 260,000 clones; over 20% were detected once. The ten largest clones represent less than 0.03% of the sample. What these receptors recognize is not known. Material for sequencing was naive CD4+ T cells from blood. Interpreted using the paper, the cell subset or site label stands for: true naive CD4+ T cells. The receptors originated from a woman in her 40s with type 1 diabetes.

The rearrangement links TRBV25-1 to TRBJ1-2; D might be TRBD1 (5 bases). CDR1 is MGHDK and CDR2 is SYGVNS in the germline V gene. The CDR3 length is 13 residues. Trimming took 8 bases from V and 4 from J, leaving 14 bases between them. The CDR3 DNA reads TGTGCCAGCGGGTCAGGGTCGGGCTATGGCTACACCTTC. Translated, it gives CASGSGSGYGYTF.

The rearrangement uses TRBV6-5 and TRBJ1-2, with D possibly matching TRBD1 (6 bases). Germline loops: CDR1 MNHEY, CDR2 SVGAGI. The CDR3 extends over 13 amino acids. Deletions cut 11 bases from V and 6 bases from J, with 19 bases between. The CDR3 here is CACAPRPGDGYTF. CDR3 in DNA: TGTGCCTGCGCCCCCCGGCCAGGGGATGGCTACACCTTC.

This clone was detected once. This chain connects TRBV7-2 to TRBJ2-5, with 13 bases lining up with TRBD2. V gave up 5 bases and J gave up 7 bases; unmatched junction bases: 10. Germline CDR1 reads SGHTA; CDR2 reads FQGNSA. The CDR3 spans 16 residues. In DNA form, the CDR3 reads TGTGCCAGCAGCCAGGGACTAGCGGGAAGTGCCTGGACCCAGTACTTC. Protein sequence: CASSQGLAGSAWTQYF. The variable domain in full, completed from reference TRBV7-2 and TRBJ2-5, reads GAGVSQSPSNKVTEKGKDVELRCDPISGHTALYWYRQSLGQGLEFLIYFQGNSAPDKSGLPSDRFSAERTGGSVSTLTIQRTQQEDSAVYLCASSQGLAGSAWTQYFGPGTRLLVL.

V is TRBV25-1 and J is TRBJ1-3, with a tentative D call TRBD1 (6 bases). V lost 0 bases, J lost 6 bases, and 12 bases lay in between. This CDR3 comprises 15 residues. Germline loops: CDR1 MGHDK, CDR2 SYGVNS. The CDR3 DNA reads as TGTGCCAGCAGTGAATATAGGGGGAATGAAAACACCATATATTTT. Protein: CASSEYRGNENTIYF. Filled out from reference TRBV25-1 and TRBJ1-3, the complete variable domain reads EADIYQTPRYLVIGTGKKITLECSQTMGHDKMYWYQQDPGMELHLIHYSYGVNSTEKGDLSSESTVSRIRTEHFPLTLESARPSHTSQYLCASSEYRGNENTIYFGEGSWLTVV.

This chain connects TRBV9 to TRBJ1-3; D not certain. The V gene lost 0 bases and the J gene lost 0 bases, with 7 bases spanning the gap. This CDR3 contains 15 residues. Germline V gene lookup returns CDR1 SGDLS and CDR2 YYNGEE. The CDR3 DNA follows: TGTGCCAGCAGCGTAGGGCGGTCCTCTGGAAACACCATATATTTT. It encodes CASSVGRSSGNTIYF. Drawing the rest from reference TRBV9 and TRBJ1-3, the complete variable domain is DSGVTQTPKHLITATGQRVTLRCSPRSGDLSVYWYQQSLDQGLQFLIQYYNGEERAKGNILERFSAQQFPDLHSELNLSSLELGDSALYFCASSVGRSSGNTIYFGEGSWLTVV.

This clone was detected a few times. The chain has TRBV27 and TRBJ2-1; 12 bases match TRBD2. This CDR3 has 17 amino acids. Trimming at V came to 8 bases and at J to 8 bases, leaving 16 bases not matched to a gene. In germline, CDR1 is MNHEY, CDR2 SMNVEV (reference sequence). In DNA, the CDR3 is TGTGCCAGCGGTCCAAGTTGGCTAGCGGGGGGGCCACATGAGCAGTTCTTC. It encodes CASGPSWLAGGPHEQFF.

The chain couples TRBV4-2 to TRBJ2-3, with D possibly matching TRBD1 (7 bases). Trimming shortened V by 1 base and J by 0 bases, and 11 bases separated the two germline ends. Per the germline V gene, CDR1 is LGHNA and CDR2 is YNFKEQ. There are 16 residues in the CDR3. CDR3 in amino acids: CASSQGGDSSTDTQYF. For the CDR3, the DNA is TGTGCCAGCAGCCAAGGGGGGGACAGTAGCACAGATACGCAGTATTTT.

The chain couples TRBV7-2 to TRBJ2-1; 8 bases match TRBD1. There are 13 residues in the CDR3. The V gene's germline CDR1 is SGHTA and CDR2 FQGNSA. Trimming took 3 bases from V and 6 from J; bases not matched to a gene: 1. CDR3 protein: CASSLTGVNEQFF. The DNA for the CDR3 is TGTGCCAGCAGCTTGACAGGGGTCAATGAGCAGTTCTTC.

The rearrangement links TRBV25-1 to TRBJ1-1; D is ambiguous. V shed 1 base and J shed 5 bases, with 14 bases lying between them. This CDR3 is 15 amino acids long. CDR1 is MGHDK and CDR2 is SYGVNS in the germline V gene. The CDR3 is CASSEWAPTGTEAFF. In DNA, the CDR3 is TGTGCCAGCAGTGAATGGGCTCCGACGGGGACTGAAGCTTTCTTT.